Shown below are 6 T cell receptor beta chains from a single sample sequenced in a study of cytomegalovirus exposure and HLA in healthy donors (dated 2017 in TCRdb). The library was prepared using the immunoSEQ multiplex PCR assay. The multiplex PCR relied on a mix of 60 forward primers for TCR Vbeta segments and 13 reverse primers for TCR Jbeta segments. What TCRdb holds here is the immuneACCESS table cut down to in-frame rearrangements. Part of the clones is not present; checked against another copy, under half of the missing clones reflect an unresolved V gene, and the others are unexplained. Here the sample has over 120,000 clones; approximately 80% occur a single time. 2% to 2.5% of the sample is taken by the ten largest. Sample: PBMCs. All receptors derive from a man aged 45 to 65 in good health and CMV-seronegative.

Remarks on this clone: Other nucleotide sequences from this sample produce the same CDR3. The chain combines TRBV14 with TRBJ2-1, with TRBD2 matching over 12 bases. Trimming took 6 bases from V and 2 from J; bases not matched to a gene: 2. CDR3 length: 15 amino acids. CDR1 SGHDN and CDR2 FVKESK come from the germline V gene. The CDR3 spells CASSRTSGAYNEQFF. For the CDR3, the DNA is TGTGCCAGCAGTCGGACTAGCGGGGCCTACAATGAGCAGTTCTTC. Filled out from reference TRBV14 and TRBJ2-1, the complete variable domain reads EAGVTQFPSHSVIEKGQTVTLRCDPISGHDNLYWYRRVMGKEIKFLLHFVKESKQDESGMPNNRFLAERTGGTYSTLKVQPAELEDSGVYFCASSRTSGAYNEQFFGPGTRLTVL.

CDR3 sequence (DNA): TGTGCCAGCCGGGACAGGTCCTATGGCTACACCTTC. Translation: CASRDRSYGYTF. The chain uses TRBV5-6 and TRBJ1-2; 8 positions match TRBD1. Germline-derived CDR1 and CDR2 are SGHDT and YYEEEE. V was pared by 7 bases and J by 4 bases, with 3 bases of the junction left unmatched. The CDR3 consists of 12 residues.

This rearrangement joins TRBV9 to TRBJ2-7, with 15 positions matching TRBD2. Germline CDR1 reads SGDLS; CDR2 reads YYNGEE. This CDR3 has 16 amino acids. Trimming took 4 bases from V and 5 from J; bases not matched to a gene: 7. CDR3 protein: CASSSGTSGRYNEQYF. As DNA, the CDR3 is TGTGCCAGCAGCTCTGGGACTAGCGGGAGGTACAACGAGCAGTACTTC.

This sequence joins TRBV7-6 and TRBJ2-2; the D gene is possibly TRBD2 (5 bases). The germline V and J ends were trimmed by 1 base and 10 bases, with 16 bases remaining between them. Germline values: CDR1 SGHVS, CDR2 FNYEAQ. CDR3 length: 15 amino acids. The CDR3 nucleotides read TGTGCCAGCAGCTTAGTAGGAGGCAGCGAAGTGGAGCTGTTTTTT. Protein product: CASSLVGGSEVELFF.

V and J are TRBV27 and TRBJ2-7; the match to TRBD1 covers 10 bases. The V and J ends lost 4 bases and 10 bases, in that order; junction bases with no gene match: 10. The CDR3 loop spans 14 amino acids. Germline loops: CDR1 MNHEY, CDR2 SMNVEV (reference sequence). In DNA, the CDR3 is TGTGCCAGCAGTTCAAGGGGACAGGGGTTCGATCAGTACTTC. It yields the protein CASSSRGQGFDQYF.

The rearrangement links TRBV7-9 to TRBJ1-3, with unresolved D. CDR1 is SEHNR and CDR2 is FQNEAQ in the germline V gene (reference sequence). This CDR3 contains 12 residues. Between the trimmed V and J ends, which lost 5 bases and 8 bases, there was a span of 10 bases. CDR3 loop: CASSREVYTIYF. The CDR3 DNA reads as TGTGCCAGCAGCCGAGAGGTGTACACCATATATTTT. The full variable domain, with the rest looked up from reference TRBV7-9 and TRBJ1-3, is DTGVSQNPRHKITKRGQNVTFRCDPISEHNRLYWYRQTLGQGPEFLTYFQNEAQLEKSRLLSDRFSAERPKGSFSTLEIQRTEQGDSAMYLCASSREVYTIYFGEGSWLTVV.